This T cell receptor beta chain was documented in a study of beta chain features in type 1 diabetes. Overall study findings and caveats: In patients and controls equally, PCR might favor templates that are shorter.

Remarks on this clone: Its antigen is currently unknown.

Sequenced material consisted of expressed TCRB transcripts (all of the isolated RNA was reverse transcribed). Sequenced by immunoSEQ multiplex PCR; TCRdb stores in-frame clones only, minus some. The sample has over 700,000 clones, under 20% seen once. Germline V gives CDR1 SGHKS, CDR2 YYEKEE (reference sequence). V gave up 3 bases and J gave up 1 base; unmatched junction bases: 2. The CDR3 consists of 14 residues. This TCR derives from a woman aged 18 to 35 in good health. The chain couples TRBV5-5 to TRBJ1-1, with TRBD1 matching over 8 bases. Sequenced material: naive CD4+ T cells from blood. The CDR3 spells CASSSGQANTEAFF. CDR3 coding DNA: TGTGCCAGCAGCTCGGGACAGGCGAACACTGAAGCTTTCTTT.